A selection of T cell receptor beta chains follows, all from one sample in a study of blood T cells in healthy people across ages. TCRdb itself ran the 5' RACE reads through MiXCR, one entry per CDR3 protein. The sample includes approximately 360,000 distinct CDR3 sequences, 52% of them seen just once. Sequencing input: blood. The receptors here all came from a man in his sixties in good health. The CDR3 runs from the conserved cysteine through the conserved F or W. A D gene is named only where the DNA matches it firmly. Clone size, where shown, is once, few, many, or a class for clones that have expanded.

TRBJ1-6 many TRBV4-3 . TGCGCCAGCAGCCAAGACGTCGTCAATTCACCCCTCCACTTT CASSQDVVNSPLHF
TRBJ1-1 . TRBV12-5 . TGTGCTAGTGGTATCCCCCCAGGGGTCCCTGAAGCTTTCTTT CASGIPPGVPEAFF
TRBJ1-1 . TRBV3-1 . TGTGCCTGCAGCCTCCAGGTAATGGCCGACACTGAAGCTTTCTTT CACSLQVMADTEAFF
TRBJ2-7 few TRBV28 TRBD2 TGTGCCAGCATTACGCTTGGGGGGACTAGCGGTTACGAGCAGTACTTC CASITLGGTSGYEQYF
TRBJ2-3 medium-sized TRBV24-1 . TGTGCCACCAGTGATGCGACTAGTCTGGGCGCAGATACGCAGTATTTT CATSDATSLGADTQYF
TRBJ2-1 . TRBV5-1 TRBD2 TGCGCCAGCAGCGCGGATCCGGGGACTAAGGCTAACAATGAGCAGTTCTTC CASSADPGTKANNEQFF
TRBJ2-5 . TRBV10-2 . TGCGCCAGCGGCGGCAGGCTCGGCGAGACCCAGTACTTC CASGGRLGETQYF
TRBJ1-6 . TRBV28 . TGTGCCAGCAGTCGACTCCCGCGTTCGCAGAGTGGCTCCTATAATTCACCCCTCCACTTT CASSRLPRSQSGSYNSPLHF
TRBJ1-4 . TRBV9 . TGTGCCAGCAGCGCGGGACCGGGCTTCAATGAAAAACTGTTTTTT CASSAGPGFNEKLFF
TRBJ2-3 . TRBV10-3 TRBD2 TGTGCCATCACTTCCGGGACTAGCGAGTCAGATACGCAGTATTTT CAITSGTSESDTQYF
TRBJ2-7 . TRBV27 . TGTGCCAGCAGTGATGGCGGGGTAGGCTCCTACGAGCAGTACTTC CASSDGGVGSYEQYF
TRBJ2-2 . TRBV11-3 TRBD2 TGTGCCAGCAGCCAGGGACTAGCGGGAGGCAGTACCGGGGAGCTGTTTTTT CASSQGLAGGSTGELFF
TRBJ1-6 once TRBV6-2/TRBV6-3 . TGTGCCAGCACGGGAGGAAGGAGCTATAATTCACCCCTCCACTTT CASTGGRSYNSPLHF
TRBJ1-2 . TRBV25-1 . TGTGCCAGCCCGGGGGGTAGCTATGGCTACACCTTC CASPGGSYGYTF
TRBJ2-6 . TRBV7-7 . TGTGCTAGCAGCCTAGAACGGCCTGGGGCCAACGTCCTGACTTTC CASSLERPGANVLTF
TRBJ1-2 . TRBV20-1 . TGCAGTGCTCCTGGACATTATGGCTACACCTTC CSAPGHYGYTF
TRBJ2-3 few TRBV7-2 . TGTGCCAGCAGCCAAGAGCGGAATACGCAGTATTTT CASSQERNTQYF
TRBJ2-7 . TRBV28 . TGTGCCAGCAGTGCCACCCTTTCCTCCTACAATGAGCAGTACTTC CASSATLSSYNEQYF
TRBJ2-3 few TRBV12-3/TRBV12-4 . TGTGCCAGCAGTCTCCTTCGGAGAGATACGCAGTATTTT CASSLLRRDTQYF
TRBJ2-5 . TRBV4-3 . TGCGCCGGCAGCCAAGACCCCGCAGGGGTTAGGCAGCAGTACTTC CAGSQDPAGVRQQYF
TRBJ2-1 . TRBV20-1 . TGCAGCGCTCCCGGGACCGACTCCTACAATGAGCAGTTCTTC CSAPGTDSYNEQFF
TRBJ2-3 . TRBV24-1 . TGTGCCACCAGTGATCACGGGGGGCCCACAGATACGCAGTATTTT CATSDHGGPTDTQYF
TRBJ2-2 few TRBV24-1 . TGTGCCACCAGTGATTTCAACAGGGCGAACGGGGAGCTGTTTTTT CATSDFNRANGELFF
TRBJ2-1 . TRBV20-1 . TGCAGTGCTAGAGATCCCCAGGGGAGAAATGAGCAGTTCTTC CSARDPQGRNEQFF
TRBJ2-5 . TRBV6-1 . TGTGCCAGCAGTGAATTTAGGCAGGGGTGGGAGACCCAGTACTTC CASSEFRQGWETQYF
TRBJ2-3 . TRBV20-1 TRBD2 TGCAGTGCCCCAGCGGGAGGCCGCTCGAATCCTTCTACAGATACGCAGTATTTT CSAPAGGRSNPSTDTQYF
TRBJ2-3 . TRBV4-2 TRBD2 TGTGCCAGCAGCCAGCCGTCAGCGGGAGAGGGAGATACGCAGTATTTT CASSQPSAGEGDTQYF
TRBJ1-2 . TRBV20-1 . TGCAGTGCTAGAGATAAAGCCAAACACTATGGCTACACCTTC CSARDKAKHYGYTF